Listed here is a single T cell receptor beta chain. Antigen specificity is unknown. Sorted cells numbering roughly 19,000 to 1,100,000, with 10%, 30% or 50% RNA, yielded the naive CD8 libraries. Trimming at V came to 4 bases and at J to 7 bases, leaving 8 bases not matched to a gene. The CDR3 extends over 16 amino acids. CDR1 and CDR2 (germline): KGHDR, SFDVKD. Libraries of bulk TCR were made by previously described methods (with listed TCR primers). MiXCR, applied by TCRdb to the PCR reads, yields one record per CDR3 protein. The sample shows around 470,000 distinct CDR3 sequences, about 22% of them seen only once. The sample belongs to a study of molecular identifiers for immune sequencing clone quantification. In the study overall: Sequencing covered four of five parts into which replicate RNA from around 20,000 or 100,000 naive CD8 cells was split.

Findings and caveats of the study: Effector cells kept over 97% of their molecules in clones above 20 RNA copies, while naive cells kept under 1% there.

This clonotype was obtained from a human donor in good health. Some libraries in this study had Jurkat cell RNA spiked in. The source material was naive CD8+ T cells from blood, with Jurkat cell RNA spiked in. Subset specified: FACS-sorted CD8+CD4-CCR7+CD45RA+ naive T cells. The chain combines TRBV24-1 with TRBJ2-1; TRBD2 matches at 11 bases. This CDR3 is CATSDPTSGIRNEQFF. CDR3 nucleotides: TGTGCCACCAGTGACCCGACTAGCGGGATCAGGAATGAGCAGTTCTTC.